This T cell receptor (beta chain) was captured by sequencing in a study of response to subunit inactivated influenza vaccine. TCRdb processed the RT-PCR reads anew with MiXCR; each CDR3 protein has one entry. The sample contains roughly 570,000 distinct CDR3 sequences, 14% of which appear only once. The CDR3 sequence is 14 residues long. Trimming at V came to 4 bases and at J to 8 bases, leaving 5 bases not matched to a gene. Germline CDR1 is MDHEN and CDR2 is SYDVKM. This TCR derives from a man between 45 and 60 years old who received an inactivated influenza vaccine. This specimen consisted of PBMCs from blood, obtained 12 days after vaccination. V usage is TRBV28 and J usage is TRBJ2-1; 10 nucleotides match TRBD2. Written as DNA, the CDR3 is TGTGCCAGCAGTTCTCAGGGGACTAGCGATGAGCAGTTCTTC. It translates to CASSSQGTSDEQFF. Together with reference TRBV28 and TRBJ2-1, the CDR3 gives the full variable domain: DVKVTQSSRYLVKRTGEKVFLECVQDMDHENMFWYRQDPGLGLRLIYFSYDVKMKEKGDIPEGYSVSREKKERFSLILESASTNQTSMYLCASSSQGTSDEQFFGPGTRLTVL.